This T cell receptor (beta chain) was identified in a study of shared clonotypes between healthy human individuals. Study-wide findings and caveats: A reduction in generation probabilities was seen for non-shared clonotypes relative to those shared by all four donors.

Comment on this clone: Its antigen is unidentified.

Sequenced by immunoSEQ multiplex PCR; TCRdb stores in-frame clones only, minus some. This sample has roughly 2.2 million clones, with less than 95% found just once. Germline CDR1 and CDR2: SGHRS and YFSETQ. V trimming: 2 bases; J trimming: 7 bases; junction bases outside the gene matches: 4. The CDR3 sequence is 14 residues long. The sequenced material came from naive CD4+ T cells from PBMCs. This sample's subset: CD45RA+ positively selected. The TCR comes from a man younger than 35 in good health. Some clones in this sample may be carry-over from other donors' samples. The chain couples TRBV5-1 to TRBJ1-5; 9 bases are a match to TRBD1. The CDR3 sequence is CASSLQGARQPQHF. The CDR3 DNA is TGCGCCAGCAGCTTACAGGGGGCGAGACAGCCCCAGCATTTT.